The 32 T cell receptor beta chains below all came from one sample that was sequenced in a study of immune cell composition in non-small cell lung cancer. Here immunoSEQ multiplex PCR was the method, and the copy in TCRdb shows in-frame clones only, minus some. Among about 4,500 clones, 70% to 90% were seen once, and the ten largest hold about 9.3%. Input material: lung tumor tissue. These receptors were obtained from a human donor with non-small cell lung cancer.

Only one count was recorded for this clone. The chain uses TRBV4-1 and TRBJ2-7, with 9 positions matching TRBD2. Trimming took 0 bases from V and 5 from J; bases not matched to a gene: 14. Germline CDR1 reads MGHRA; CDR2 reads YSYEKL. The CDR3 is made up of 18 amino acids. The CDR3 DNA reads as TGCGCCAGCAGCCAAGAAGGGTCTAGCGGGGCTACAGGCCACGAGCAGTACTTC. The encoded protein is CASSQEGSSGATGHEQYF.

J is TRBJ2-1 and V is TRBV7-3, with D uncertain. V dropped 5 bases and J dropped 9 bases, with 14 bases sitting between them. There are 13 residues in the CDR3. The germline V gene has CDR1 SGHTA and CDR2 FQGTGA. CDR3 in amino acids: CASSTTAAGEQFF. CDR3 in DNA: TGTGCCAGCAGCACCACAGCCGCCGGTGAGCAGTTCTTC.

The V and J genes are TRBV6-5 and TRBJ2-7; no clear D gene. Trimming removed 8 bases at V and 3 bases at J, with 11 bases between. CDR1 MNHEY and CDR2 SVGAGI come from the germline V gene. The CDR3 length is 12 residues. DNA of the CDR3: TGTGCCAGCGCTCGAGGAGACTACGAGCAGTACTTC. It is translated as CASARGDYEQYF.

The chain combines TRBV19 with TRBJ2-1, with a weak D call TRBD2 (5 bases). This CDR3 comprises 15 residues. CDR1 and CDR2 from the germline V gene are LNHDA and SQIVND (reference sequence). Trimming removed 2 bases from V and 3 bases from J, with 11 bases in between. CDR3 loop: CASSIMAGGYNEQFF. The CDR3 region has the DNA TGTGCCAGTAGTATAATGGCGGGTGGCTACAATGAGCAGTTCTTC. The whole variable domain, filled in from reference TRBV19 and TRBJ2-1, reads DGGITQSPKYLFRKEGQNVTLSCEQNLNHDAMYWYRQDPGQGLRLIYYSQIVNDFQKGDIAEGYSVSREKKESFPLTVTSAQKNPTAFYLCASSIMAGGYNEQFFGPGTRLTVL.

V usage is TRBV7-2 and J usage is TRBJ2-3, with D unresolved. Germline CDR1 and CDR2: SGHTA and FQGNSA. With 1 base removed from V and 1 base from J, the gap between germline ends came to 6 bases. CDR3 length equals 14 residues. The CDR3 DNA is TGTGCCAGCAGCTTAGATCCCGGCACAGATACGCAGTATTTT. It encodes CASSLDPGTDTQYF.

The V and J genes are TRBV7-2 and TRBJ2-3, with a weak D call TRBD1 (5 bases). The germline V gene has CDR1 SGHTA and CDR2 FQGNSA. The CDR3 is 13 residues long. Trimming stripped 4 bases from V and 2 bases from J, with 7 bases between. The CDR3 loop is CASSSGSTDTQYF. Written as DNA, the CDR3 is TGTGCCAGCAGCTCAGGGTCCACAGATACGCAGTATTTT. The whole variable domain, remainder taken from reference TRBV7-2 and TRBJ2-3, is GAGVSQSPSNKVTEKGKDVELRCDPISGHTALYWYRQSLGQGLEFLIYFQGNSAPDKSGLPSDRFSAERTGGSVSTLTIQRTQQEDSAVYLCASSSGSTDTQYFGPGTRLTVL.

This chain connects TRBV5-5 to TRBJ2-4, with a tentative D call TRBD1 (5 bases). Trimming removed 4 bases at V and 8 bases at J, with 19 bases between. This CDR3 is built from 15 residues. Germline V gene sequence: CDR1 SGHKS, CDR2 YYEKEE (reference sequence). The CDR3 nucleotides are TGTGCCAGCAGCCCCCAGGGTGAAGATTTTGACATTCAGTACTTC. Translated: CASSPQGEDFDIQYF.

The CDR3 nucleotides are TGTGCCAGCGAAATTTGGAGCGGAGCTTACAATGAGCAGTTCTTC. This gives the protein CASEIWSGAYNEQFF. The rearrangement links TRBV7-9 to TRBJ2-1, with D tentatively TRBD2 (5 bases). The CDR3 loop spans 15 amino acids. Germline V gives CDR1 SEHNR, CDR2 FQNEAQ (reference sequence). The V and J ends lost 8 bases and 4 bases respectively, with 18 bases between them.

The rearrangement links TRBV18 to TRBJ1-2, with TRBD1 matching 8 bases. This CDR3 region has 12 residues. The V and J ends lost 5 bases and 8 bases, in that order; junction bases with no gene match: 4. Germline V gives CDR1 KGHSH, CDR2 LQKENI. CDR3 in DNA: TGTGCCAGCTCATCGGACAGGGAAGGCTACACCTTC. Residues: CASSSDREGYTF. Full variable domain (outside the CDR3, taken from reference TRBV18 and TRBJ1-2): NAGVMQNPRHLVRRRGQEARLRCSPMKGHSHVYWYRQLPEEGLKFMVYLQKENIIDESGMPKERFSAEFPKEGPSILRIQQVVRGDSAAYFCASSSDREGYTFGSGTRLTVV.

The chain is built from TRBV7-2 and TRBJ2-3; D is uncertain. CDR1 is SGHTA, CDR2 FQGNSA, per germline. V lost 4 bases, J lost 4 bases, and 6 bases lay in between. The CDR3 consists of 12 residues. For the CDR3, the DNA is TGTGCCAGCAGCTCATACTCAGATACGCAGTATTTT. Translating gives CASSSYSDTQYF.

The V call is TRBV5-1, the J call TRBJ2-2; a possible D gene is TRBD2 (5 bases). The V end was cut by 1 base, the J end by 0 bases, with 7 bases between. Germline V gene lookup returns CDR1 SGHRS and CDR2 YFSETQ. This CDR3 comprises 15 residues. The CDR3 region is CASSLWGANTGELFF. In DNA form, the CDR3 reads TGCGCCAGCAGCTTGTGGGGAGCGAACACCGGGGAGCTGTTTTTT. Full variable domain (missing parts from reference TRBV5-1 and TRBJ2-2): KAGVTQTPRYLIKTRGQQVTLSCSPISGHRSVSWYQQTPGQGLQFLFEYFSETQRNKGNFPGRFSGRQFSNSRSEMNVSTLELGDSALYLCASSLWGANTGELFFGEGSRLTVL.

V and J are TRBV4-3 and TRBJ2-1; TRBD1 matches 9 bases. Trimming took 5 bases from V and 7 from J; bases not matched to a gene: 9. This CDR3 spans 15 amino acids. Germline CDR1 and CDR2: LGHNA and YSLEER. The CDR3 DNA reads as TGCGCCAGCAGCGCACAGGGGGCCCGGTTTAATGAGCAGTTCTTC. Protein sequence: CASSAQGARFNEQFF.

V and J are TRBV30 and TRBJ2-7; TRBD2 matches at 10 bases. This CDR3 contains 18 residues. Germline values: CDR1 GTSNPN, CDR2 SVGIG (reference sequence). The V and J ends lost 1 base and 2 bases, in that order; junction bases with no gene match: 14. CDR3: CAWSGGISGRFFPYEQYF. The CDR3 DNA reads as TGTGCCTGGAGTGGTGGAATTAGCGGGAGGTTTTTTCCCTACGAGCAGTACTTC.

J is TRBJ2-6 and V is TRBV7-2; TRBD1 is a possible D gene (5 bases). Between the trimmed V and J ends, which lost 5 bases and 3 bases, there was a span of 14 bases. This CDR3 contains 16 residues. Germline CDR1 is SGHTA and CDR2 is FQGNSA. The CDR3 loop reads CASSLLTGDGANVLTF. The CDR3 DNA reads TGTGCCAGCAGCCTCCTAACAGGAGATGGGGCCAACGTCCTGACTTTC.

The rearrangement joins TRBV30 to TRBJ1-6; TRBD1 matches at 8 bases. Germline-derived CDR1 and CDR2 are GTSNPN and SVGIG (reference sequence). V lost 2 bases, J lost 8 bases, and 8 bases stayed unmatched. CDR3 size: 15 residues. For the CDR3, the DNA is TGTGCCTGGAGTTTCAGGGGGCAAGGGGATTCACCCCTCCACTTT. Amino acid sequence: CAWSFRGQGDSPLHF. Supplemented by reference TRBV30 and TRBJ1-6, the full variable domain reads SQTIHQWPATLVQPVGSPLSLECTVEGTSNPNLYWYRQAAGRGLQLLFYSVGIGQISSEVPQNLSASRPQDRQFILSSKKLLLSDSGFYLCAWSFRGQGDSPLHFGNGTRLTVT.

This clone came up a few times. The chain has TRBV19 and TRBJ2-2, with 7 bases lining up with TRBD2. The CDR3 length is 14 residues. J was trimmed by 1 base and V by 7 bases; bases with no gene match: 3. CDR1 and CDR2 from the germline V gene are LNHDA and SQIVND (reference sequence). CDR3 sequence: CASKGGRNTGELFF. CDR3 DNA: TGTGCCAGTAAGGGCGGGAGGAACACCGGGGAGCTGTTTTTT.

In its sample, this clone was seen a few times. V gene TRBV6-1 combines with J gene TRBJ2-7; 7 bases are a match to TRBD1. The V segment lost 6 bases and the J segment 3 bases; nucleotides outside the gene matches: 5. Germline CDR1 reads MNHNS; CDR2 reads SASEGT. The CDR3 runs 13 residues. This chain's CDR3 is CASSLQGSYEQYF. Here the CDR3 DNA reads TGTGCCAGCAGCCTACAGGGGAGCTACGAGCAGTACTTC.

The CDR3 loop reads CASSSLMDFQATNEKLFF. In DNA form, the CDR3 reads TGTGCCAGCAGCTCCCTAATGGACTTTCAAGCAACTAATGAAAAACTGTTTTTT. This rearrangement joins TRBV5-6 to TRBJ1-4; no clear D gene. CDR3 size: 18 residues. Germline values: CDR1 SGHDT, CDR2 YYEEEE. Trimming cost V 3 bases and J 0 bases, with 18 bases left between them.

This clone was detected only once. The chain is built from TRBV7-9 and TRBJ2-5; the D is unclear. CDR1 SEHNR and CDR2 FQNEAQ come from the germline V gene (reference sequence). V was pared by 3 bases and J by 5 bases, with 7 bases between. The CDR3 spans 12 residues. CDR3 nucleotide sequence: TGTGCCAGCAGCTTCGCGCGTGAGACCCAGTACTTC. Translation: CASSFARETQYF.

The chain couples TRBV28 to TRBJ2-5, with D perhaps matching TRBD2 (5 bases). The V end lost 6 bases, the J end lost 4 bases, and 18 bases lay between the germline ends. CDR3 length: 15 residues. The germline CDR1 and CDR2 sequences are MDHEN and SYDVKM. CDR3 in DNA: TGTGCCAGCAGAACCTTATTGGGCAGCGGAGAGACCCAGTACTTC. Its protein product is CASRTLLGSGETQYF.

The J gene is TRBJ2-7, the V gene TRBV5-1, with D tentatively TRBD2 (5 bases). The V end was cut by 0 bases, the J end by 5 bases, with 6 bases between. The CDR3 extends over 12 amino acids. CDR1 and CDR2 from the germline V gene are SGHRS and YFSETQ. CDR3: CASSLGEHEQYF. The CDR3 nucleotides read TGCGCCAGCAGCTTGGGGGAGCACGAGCAGTACTTC.

The rearrangement joins TRBV19 to TRBJ1-2; maybe TRBD1 (5 bases). CDR3 length equals 17 residues. Trimming removed 7 bases from V and 3 bases from J, with 24 bases in between. Per germline, CDR1 LNHDA and CDR2 SQIVND (reference sequence). The CDR3 spells CASTDLRSQGWDYGYTF. The CDR3, as DNA: TGTGCCAGTACCGACCTTAGGAGTCAGGGATGGGACTATGGCTACACCTTC.

The genes are TRBV5-4 and TRBJ2-1; D may be TRBD1 (6 bases). Germline V gene data show CDR1 as SGHNT and CDR2 as YYREEE (reference sequence). V lost 2 bases to trimming and J lost 4 bases, with 10 bases between them. This CDR3 contains 14 residues. The CDR3 is CASSFPDRYNEQFF. CDR3 DNA: TGTGCCAGCAGCTTCCCGGACAGATACAATGAGCAGTTCTTC.

In its sample, this clone is large. The V and J genes are TRBV7-9 and TRBJ1-4, with 9 bases matching TRBD1. Trimming cost V 5 bases and J 5 bases; bases outside gene matches: 6. This CDR3 has 15 residues. The germline V gene has CDR1 SEHNR and CDR2 FQNEAQ (reference sequence). CDR3 DNA: TGTGCCAGCAGCCTCGGACAGGGGCTGAATGAAAAACTGTTTTTT. Translated, it gives CASSLGQGLNEKLFF.

The chain recombines TRBV30 with TRBJ1-4; 7 bases are a match to TRBD1. The CDR3 extends over 15 amino acids. V dropped 2 bases and J dropped 8; count of bases not matched to a gene: 11. Germline lookup yields CDR1 GTSNPN and CDR2 SVGIG (reference sequence). CDR3 DNA sequence: TGTGCCTGGAGTACTCCGTTTAGGGGGCGGGAAAAACTGTTTTTT. This codes for CAWSTPFRGREKLFF.

CDR3 nucleotide sequence: TGTGCCAGCAGCAACCGGGACAGGGTAGGCGACGAGCAGTACTTC. This gives the protein CASSNRDRVGDEQYF. The V call is TRBV7-9, the J call TRBJ2-7; 9 bases map to TRBD1. The V and J ends lost 5 bases and 5 bases, in that order; junction bases with no gene match: 10. This CDR3 contains 15 residues. The germline V gene has CDR1 SEHNR and CDR2 FQNEAQ (reference sequence).

The chain has TRBV5-4 and TRBJ2-3, with 10 nucleotides matching TRBD1. CDR3 length: 15 amino acids. Germline V gives CDR1 SGHNT, CDR2 YYREEE (reference sequence). V was clipped by 6 bases and J by 5 bases; unmatched bases: 9. The DNA of the CDR3 is TGTGCCAGCATCGACAGGGGGCAATTTGGAGATACGCAGTATTTT. The encoded protein is CASIDRGQFGDTQYF.

The chain couples TRBV10-3 to TRBJ2-3, with 7 bases matching TRBD1. The CDR3 has 15 amino acids. V trimming: 8 bases; J trimming: 1 base; junction bases outside the gene matches: 9. The germline CDR1 and CDR2 sequences are ENHRY and SYGVKD. CDR3 in amino acids: CAIERGGVGTDTQYF. In DNA, the CDR3 is TGTGCCATCGAAAGAGGGGGCGTTGGCACAGATACGCAGTATTTT.

This clone has only one observation. The V call is TRBV25-1, the J call TRBJ1-1; TRBD1 might be the D (5 bases). The ends were cut back, 0 bases at V and 5 bases at J, with 19 bases in the middle. Germline V gene data show CDR1 as MGHDK and CDR2 as SYGVNS. This CDR3 is built from 17 residues. The CDR3 protein is CASSEYIVGRDYTEAFF. CDR3 bases: TGTGCCAGCAGTGAATATATAGTAGGCAGGGATTATACTGAAGCTTTCTTT.

This chain connects TRBV5-1 to TRBJ2-7, with 12 bases lining up with TRBD1. Germline assignment: CDR1 SGHRS and CDR2 YFSETQ. V shed 5 bases, J shed 1 base, and the junction held 1 base outside the gene matches. The CDR3 runs 14 residues. The DNA for the CDR3 is TGCGCCAGCAGGGGACAGGGGGCTTCCTACGAGCAGTACTTC. The encoded protein is CASRGQGASYEQYF.

This clone was observed once. This chain links TRBV6-1 with TRBJ2-3; D may be TRBD1 (6 bases). Germline-derived CDR1 and CDR2 are MNHNS and SASEGT. The length of the CDR3 is 15 residues. V lost 6 bases to trimming and J lost 2 bases, with 15 bases between them. The CDR3 sequence: CASRAGGLTTDTQYF. The CDR3 DNA is TGTGCCAGCAGGGCTGGGGGCCTTACCACAGATACGCAGTATTTT.

The CDR3 region is CASSLTAGTANEQFF. The CDR3 DNA is TGTGCCAGCAGCCTTACCGCCGGGACTGCCAATGAGCAGTTCTTC. The chain links TRBV7-9 to TRBJ2-1; D possibly corresponds to TRBD2 (6 bases). Germline values: CDR1 SEHNR, CDR2 FQNEAQ (reference sequence). This CDR3 is built from 15 residues. Trimming removed 5 bases at V and 6 bases at J, with 17 bases between.